This TCR beta chain comes out of a study of response to subunit inactivated influenza vaccine. Study-wide findings and caveats: Authors suggested few new T cells are recruited by each seasonal influenza vaccination.

In TCRdb, the RT-PCR reads were re-called with MiXCR into one record per CDR3 protein. The sample lists some 500,000 distinct CDR3 sequences; approximately 15% were seen once. On this clonotype: No antigen is known for it.

CDR1 KGHDR and CDR2 SFDVKD come from the germline V gene. The V end lost 3 bases, the J end lost 0 bases, and 7 bases lay between the germline ends. CDR3 size: 14 residues. The rearrangement joins TRBV24-1 to TRBJ1-2; unclear D gene. Sequenced here: CD4+ T cells sorted from PBMCs, sampled roughly 24 months after vaccination. The sequence derives from a man in his fifties or sixties who received an inactivated influenza vaccine. CDR3 nucleotides: TGTGCCACCAGTGATCCCGCGGCTAACTATGGCTACACCTTC. Amino acid sequence: CATSDPAANYGYTF.